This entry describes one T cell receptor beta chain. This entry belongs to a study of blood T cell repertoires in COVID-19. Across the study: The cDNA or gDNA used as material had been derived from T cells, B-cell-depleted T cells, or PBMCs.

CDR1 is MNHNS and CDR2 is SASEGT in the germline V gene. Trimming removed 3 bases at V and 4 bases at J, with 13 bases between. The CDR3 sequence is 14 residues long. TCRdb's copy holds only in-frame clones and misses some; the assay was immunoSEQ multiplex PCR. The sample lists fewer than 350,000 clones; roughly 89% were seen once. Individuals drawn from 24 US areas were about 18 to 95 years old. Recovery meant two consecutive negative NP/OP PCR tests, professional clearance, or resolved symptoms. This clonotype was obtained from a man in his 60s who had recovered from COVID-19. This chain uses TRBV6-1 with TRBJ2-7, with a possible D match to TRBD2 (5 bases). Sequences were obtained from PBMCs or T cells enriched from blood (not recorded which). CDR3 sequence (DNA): TGTGCCAGCAGTGAGACCGGACTCACTTACGAGCAGTACTTC. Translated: CASSETGLTYEQYF.